The clone carrying this T cell receptor (beta chain) occurred many times. The antigen remains unidentified. This entry belongs to a study of T-cell memory formation after mild COVID-19. Whole-study context: Each donor largely had its own TCR clusters. Study observations and caveats: CD4+ clones that contracted lay mainly in CM and EM; CD8+ ones lay in EMRA. Researchers found some responding clones in pre-infection memory, a sign that cross-reactive memory joined.

Germline trimming cut 5 bases from V and 5 bases from J; bases unmatched to any gene: 2. The CDR3 has 12 amino acids. CDR1 and CDR2 (germline): DFQATT, SNEGSKA (reference sequence). Constant-segment-primed 5'RACE gave TCR alpha and TCR beta cDNA libraries with sample barcodes and UMIs. TCRdb fed the 5' RACE reads into MiXCR, producing one record per CDR3 protein. The table includes around 99,000 distinct CDR3 sequences, 14% detected once. This clonotype was obtained from a young man who had mild COVID-19 (a few samples of this study predate the infection). Cell type and time point are not known. V usage is TRBV20-1 and J usage is TRBJ1-5; 8 bases fit TRBD1. The sample consisted of PBMCs or a T cell subset sorted from them (not recorded which). The CDR3 here is CSAQQGDQPQHF. The CDR3 region has the DNA TGCAGTGCTCAACAGGGGGATCAGCCCCAGCATTTT.